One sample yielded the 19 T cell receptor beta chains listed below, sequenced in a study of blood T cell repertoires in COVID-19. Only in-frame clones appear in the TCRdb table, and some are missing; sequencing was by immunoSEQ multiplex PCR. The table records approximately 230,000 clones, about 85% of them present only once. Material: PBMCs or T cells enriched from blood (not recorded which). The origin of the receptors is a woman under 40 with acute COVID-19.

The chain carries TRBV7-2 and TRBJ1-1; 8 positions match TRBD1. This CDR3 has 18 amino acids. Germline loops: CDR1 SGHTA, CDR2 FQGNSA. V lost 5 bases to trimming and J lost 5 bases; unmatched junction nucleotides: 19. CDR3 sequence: CASSSRGRTGPSRTEAFF. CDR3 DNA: TGTGCCAGCAGCAGCCGAGGTAGGACAGGGCCCTCCCGAACTGAAGCTTTCTTT.

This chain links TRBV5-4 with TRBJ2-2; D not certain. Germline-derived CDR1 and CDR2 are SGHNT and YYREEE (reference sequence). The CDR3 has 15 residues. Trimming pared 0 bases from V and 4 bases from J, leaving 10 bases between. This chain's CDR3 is CASSLGGSGTGELFF. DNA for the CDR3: TGTGCCAGCAGCTTGGGAGGTTCTGGCACCGGGGAGCTGTTTTTT.

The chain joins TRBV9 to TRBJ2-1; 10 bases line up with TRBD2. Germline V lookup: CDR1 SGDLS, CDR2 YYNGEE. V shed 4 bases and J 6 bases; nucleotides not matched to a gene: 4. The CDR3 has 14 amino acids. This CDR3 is CASSISGGANEQFF. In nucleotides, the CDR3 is TGTGCCAGCAGCATCAGCGGGGGGGCCAATGAGCAGTTCTTC.

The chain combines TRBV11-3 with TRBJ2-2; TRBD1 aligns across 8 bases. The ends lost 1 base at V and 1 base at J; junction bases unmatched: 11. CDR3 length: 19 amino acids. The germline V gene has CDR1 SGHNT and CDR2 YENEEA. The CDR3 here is CASSLGVVLQGGNTGELFF. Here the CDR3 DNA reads TGTGCCAGCAGCTTAGGAGTCGTCCTACAGGGGGGGAACACCGGGGAGCTGTTTTTT.

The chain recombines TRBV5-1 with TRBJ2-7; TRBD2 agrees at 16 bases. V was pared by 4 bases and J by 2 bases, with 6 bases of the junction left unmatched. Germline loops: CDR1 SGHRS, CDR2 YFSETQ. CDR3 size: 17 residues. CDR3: CASSPGLAGGPPYEQYF. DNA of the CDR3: TGCGCCAGCAGCCCGGGACTAGCGGGAGGGCCGCCCTACGAGCAGTACTTC.

As DNA, the CDR3 is TGTGCCAGCAGCCCCGGCGGGACAGAAAACACTGAAGCTTTCTTT. It specifies CASSPGGTENTEAFF. The V and J genes are TRBV4-2 and TRBJ1-1; TRBD1 matches at 7 bases. The germline V gene encodes CDR1 LGHNA and CDR2 YNFKEQ. V shed 4 bases and J 2 bases; nucleotides not matched to a gene: 7. The CDR3 totals 15 residues.

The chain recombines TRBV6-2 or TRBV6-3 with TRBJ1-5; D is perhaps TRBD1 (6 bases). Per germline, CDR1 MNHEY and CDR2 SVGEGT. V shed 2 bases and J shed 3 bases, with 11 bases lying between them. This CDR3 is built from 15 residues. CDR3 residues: CASSYGQTSNQPQHF. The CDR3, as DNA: TGTGCCAGCAGTTACGGACAGACTTCCAATCAGCCCCAGCATTTT.

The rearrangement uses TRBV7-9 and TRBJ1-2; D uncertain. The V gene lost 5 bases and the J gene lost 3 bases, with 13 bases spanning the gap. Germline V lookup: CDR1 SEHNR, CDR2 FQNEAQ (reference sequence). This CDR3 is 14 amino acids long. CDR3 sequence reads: CASSVEVGDYGYTF. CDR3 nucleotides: TGTGCCAGCAGCGTGGAGGTCGGGGACTATGGCTACACCTTC.

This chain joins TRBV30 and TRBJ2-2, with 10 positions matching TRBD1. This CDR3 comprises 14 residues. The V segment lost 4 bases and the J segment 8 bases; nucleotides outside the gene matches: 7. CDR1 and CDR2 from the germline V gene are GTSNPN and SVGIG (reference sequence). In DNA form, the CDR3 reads TGTGCCTGGATCGACAGGGGGCGCGGAGGGGAGCTGTTTTTT. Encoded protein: CAWIDRGRGGELFF.

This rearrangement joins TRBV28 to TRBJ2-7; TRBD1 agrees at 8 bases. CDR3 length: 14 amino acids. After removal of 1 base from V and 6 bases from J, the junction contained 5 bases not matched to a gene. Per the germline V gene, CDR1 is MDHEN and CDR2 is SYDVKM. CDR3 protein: CASSLSGGEGEQYF. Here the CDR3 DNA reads TGTGCCAGCAGTTTATCAGGGGGCGAGGGCGAGCAGTACTTC.

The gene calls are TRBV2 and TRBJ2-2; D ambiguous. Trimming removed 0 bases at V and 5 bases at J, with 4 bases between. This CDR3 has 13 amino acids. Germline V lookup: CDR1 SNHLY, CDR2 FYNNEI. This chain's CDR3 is CASSEARTGELFF. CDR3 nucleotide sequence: TGTGCCAGCAGTGAAGCGCGGACCGGGGAGCTGTTTTTT.

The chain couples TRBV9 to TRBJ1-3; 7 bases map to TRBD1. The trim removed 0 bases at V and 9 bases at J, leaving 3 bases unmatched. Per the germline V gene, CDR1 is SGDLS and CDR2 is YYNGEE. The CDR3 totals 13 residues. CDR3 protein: CASSVATGATIYF. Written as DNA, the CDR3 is TGTGCCAGCAGCGTAGCAACAGGGGCCACCATATATTTT.

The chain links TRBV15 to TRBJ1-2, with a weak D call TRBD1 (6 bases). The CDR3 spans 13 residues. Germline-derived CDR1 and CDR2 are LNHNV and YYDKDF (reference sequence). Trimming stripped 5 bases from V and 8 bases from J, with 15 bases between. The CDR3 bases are TGTGCCACCAGCCGGGACATCGGCGGGGGCTACACCTTC. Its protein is CATSRDIGGGYTF.

CDR3 protein: CASSFQGLSHEKLFF. CDR3 nucleotides: TGCGCCAGCAGCTTCCAGGGATTATCGCATGAAAAACTGTTTTTT. This chain connects TRBV5-1 to TRBJ1-4; possibly TRBD1 for D (5 bases). The CDR3 has 15 amino acids. CDR1 SGHRS and CDR2 YFSETQ come from the germline V gene. V was pared by 2 bases and J by 6 bases, with 14 bases between. Complete variable domain (other parts from reference TRBV5-1 and TRBJ1-4): KAGVTQTPRYLIKTRGQQVTLSCSPISGHRSVSWYQQTPGQGLQFLFEYFSETQRNKGNFPGRFSGRQFSNSRSEMNVSTLELGDSALYLCASSFQGLSHEKLFFGSGTQLSVL.

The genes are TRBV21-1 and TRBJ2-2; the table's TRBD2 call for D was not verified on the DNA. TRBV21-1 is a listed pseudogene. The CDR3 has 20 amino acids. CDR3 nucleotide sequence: TGTGCCAGCAGCAACATTAAGTGGGGGACTAGCGGGAGTTGGGCCGGGGAGCTGTTTTTT. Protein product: CASSNIKWGTSGSWAGELFF.

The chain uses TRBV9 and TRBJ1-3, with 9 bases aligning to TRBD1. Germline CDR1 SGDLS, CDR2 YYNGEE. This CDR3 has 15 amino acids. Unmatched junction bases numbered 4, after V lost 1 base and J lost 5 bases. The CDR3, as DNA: TGTGCCAGCAGCGTACGACAGGGGGGAAGAAACACCATATATTTT. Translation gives CASSVRQGGRNTIYF.

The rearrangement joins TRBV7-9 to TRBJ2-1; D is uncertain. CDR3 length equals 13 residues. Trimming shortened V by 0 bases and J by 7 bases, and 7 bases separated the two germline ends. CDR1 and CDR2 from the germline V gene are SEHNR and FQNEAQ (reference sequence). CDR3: CASSLAPPNEQFF. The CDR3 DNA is TGTGCCAGCAGCTTAGCTCCTCCGAATGAGCAGTTCTTC. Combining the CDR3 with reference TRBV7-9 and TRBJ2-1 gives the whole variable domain DTGVSQNPRHKITKRGQNVTFRCDPISEHNRLYWYRQTLGQGPEFLTYFQNEAQLEKSRLLSDRFSAERPKGSFSTLEIQRTEQGDSAMYLCASSLAPPNEQFFGPGTRLTVL.

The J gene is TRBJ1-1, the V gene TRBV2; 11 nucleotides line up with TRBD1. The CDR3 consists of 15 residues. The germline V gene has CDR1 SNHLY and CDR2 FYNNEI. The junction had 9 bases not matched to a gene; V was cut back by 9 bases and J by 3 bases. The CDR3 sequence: CASKDRGLLDTEAFF. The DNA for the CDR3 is TGTGCCAGTAAGGACAGGGGGCTTTTGGACACTGAAGCTTTCTTT.

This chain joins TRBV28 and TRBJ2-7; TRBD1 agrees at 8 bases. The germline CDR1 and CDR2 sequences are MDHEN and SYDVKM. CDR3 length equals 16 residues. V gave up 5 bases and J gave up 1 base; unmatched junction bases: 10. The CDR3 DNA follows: TGTGCCAGCAGTCCACCGGACAGGGTCGGGTCCTACGAGCAGTACTTC. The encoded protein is CASSPPDRVGSYEQYF.